This TCR beta chain was sequenced during a study of T-cell reconstitution after alpha-beta-depleted transplantation in children. Study-wide findings and caveats: At around two months after transplant, the alpha-beta T cells were reportedly derived from several hundred expanded clones that came from non-depleted graft cells. Surviving recipient T cells and intrathymic progenitors accounted for some patients' high TCRbeta diversity at day 60. One year after transplant, T-cell counts and diversity came mostly from newly produced T cells.

The length of the CDR3 is 15 residues. Trimming cost V 0 bases and J 0 bases; bases outside gene matches: 3. In germline, CDR1 is DFQATT, CDR2 SNEGSKA (reference sequence). Note on this clonotype: The antigen is not known.

During its preparation, the TCRbeta library received unique molecular identifiers. TCRdb reprocessed the PCR reads via MiXCR and lists one record per CDR3 protein. The sample has 45,000 to 60,000 distinct CDR3 sequences, under 60% seen once. This sequence joins TRBV20-1 and TRBJ2-7, with 9 bases lining up with TRBD2. Sequenced material: peripheral blood, taken before TCRalphabeta/CD19-depleted stem cell transplant. The clonotype comes from a boy under two years old with SCID, due to receive a stem cell transplant. CDR3 DNA sequence: TGCAGTGCTAGAGATCCAGCGGGGGGCTCCTACGAGCAGTACTTC. Translation gives CSARDPAGGSYEQYF.